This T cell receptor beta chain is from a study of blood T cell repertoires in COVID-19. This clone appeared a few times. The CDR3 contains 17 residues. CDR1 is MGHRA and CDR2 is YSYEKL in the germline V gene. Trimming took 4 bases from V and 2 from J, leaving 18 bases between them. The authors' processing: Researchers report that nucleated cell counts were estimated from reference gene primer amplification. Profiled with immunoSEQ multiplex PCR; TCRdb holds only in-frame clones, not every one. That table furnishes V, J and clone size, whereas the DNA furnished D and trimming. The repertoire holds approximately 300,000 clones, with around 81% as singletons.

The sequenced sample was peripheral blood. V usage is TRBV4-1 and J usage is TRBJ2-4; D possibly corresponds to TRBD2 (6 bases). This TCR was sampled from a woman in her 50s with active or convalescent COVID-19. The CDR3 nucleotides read TGCGCCAGCAGCCGTCCCGTGGAGGGGAGAACCAAAAACATTCAGTACTTC. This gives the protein CASSRPVEGRTKNIQYF.